These 16 T cell receptor beta chains were all obtained from the same sample, sequenced in a study of T cell clusters in autoimmune cytopenias. Each sample's input was around 250 ng genomic DNA, 38,000 or so genome equivalents. Multiplex touch-down PCR amplified TRB using TRB-A and TRB-B pools in one tube. TCRdb derives one entry per CDR3 protein from the multiplex PCR reads, leaving out DNA. Listed are 7,000 or so distinct CDR3 sequences; 9.9% falls within the top ten. The same data also contributed to another study, on T cell repertoires in aging, cancer and after chemotherapy.

Sequences were obtained from peripheral blood. These receptors were taken from a human donor in good health.

The chain joins TRBV18 to TRBJ1-2; TCRdb indicates TRBD1, and absent DNA this call remains unverified. The CDR3 has 14 amino acids. CDR1 KGHSH and CDR2 LQKENI come from the germline V gene. This CDR3 is CASSPPGTPYGYTF. Using reference TRBV18 and TRBJ1-2 for the parts outside the CDR3, the full variable domain is NAGVMQNPRHLVRRRGQEARLRCSPMKGHSHVYWYRQLPEEGLKFMVYLQKENIIDESGMPKERFSAEFPKEGPSILRIQQVVRGDSAAYFCASSPPGTPYGYTFGSGTRLTVV.

This clonotype registers medium-sized by frequency. This sequence joins TRBV19 and TRBJ2-7; TCRdb's assignment of TRBD1 cannot be checked, as there is no DNA. This CDR3 is 16 amino acids long. Germline assignment: CDR1 LNHDA and CDR2 SQIVND (reference sequence). The chain's CDR3 is CASSLIPGQGFNEQYF.

This clonotype counts as medium-sized by frequency. This chain links TRBV5-6 with TRBJ2-5; checking the TCRdb D call of TRBD1 is not possible without DNA. Per the germline V gene, CDR1 is SGHDT and CDR2 is YYEEEE. The CDR3 totals 14 residues. This chain's CDR3 is CASSIGTGGETQYF.

This clonotype is called medium-sized based on its frequency. The V call is TRBV6-1, the J call TRBJ2-3; lacking DNA, the TRBD2 call made by TCRdb goes unchecked. The germline gives CDR1 MNHNS, CDR2 SASEGT. The CDR3 length is 15 residues. CDR3 sequence reads: CASSGLAGGPDTQYF.

Considering frequency, this clonotype is medium-sized. The rearrangement links TRBV19 to TRBJ1-3. The germline V gene has CDR1 LNHDA and CDR2 SQIVND (reference sequence). The CDR3 runs to 13 residues. CDR3 in amino acids: CASSRGSGNTIYF.

V usage is TRBV12-3 or TRBV12-4 and J usage is TRBJ2-1; there is no DNA to check the TCRdb D call of TRBD2. The CDR3 totals 15 residues. CDR3 amino acids: CASSQSGGFNNEQFF.

The rearrangement links TRBV6-5 to TRBJ2-7; TCRdb picks TRBD1, but there is no DNA to check that call. The CDR3 consists of 15 residues. Germline CDR1 and CDR2: MNHEY and SVGAGI. The CDR3 is CASSSGGAGGYEQYF.

This chain joins TRBV6-4 and TRBJ2-2; TCRdb names TRBD2, which stays unverified in the absence of DNA. Per germline, CDR1 MRHNA and CDR2 SNTAGT. The CDR3 has 17 residues. The CDR3 here is CASRPRTSGGAGGELFF.

The V and J genes are TRBV6-2 or TRBV6-3 and TRBJ1-5; absent DNA, TCRdb's TRBD1 call cannot be checked. The germline CDR1 and CDR2 sequences are MNHEY and SVGEGT. The CDR3 sequence is 15 residues long. The CDR3 sequence: CASSYSSGDLGPQHF.

The V gene is TRBV19, the J gene TRBJ1-2; lacking DNA, the TRBD1 call made by TCRdb goes unchecked. CDR1 LNHDA and CDR2 SQIVND come from the germline V gene (reference sequence). The CDR3 runs 17 residues. The CDR3 sequence: CASSPSTGTNFVHGYTF.

The CDR3 sequence: CASQGGAAYNSPLHF. The chain is built from TRBV6-1 and TRBJ1-6; no DNA is available, so the TRBD1 call from TCRdb remains unchecked. The CDR3 spans 15 residues. The germline gives CDR1 MNHNS, CDR2 SASEGT.

This chain connects TRBV12-3 or TRBV12-4 to TRBJ1-6; TCRdb picks TRBD1, but there is no DNA to check that call. CDR3 length: 14 amino acids. This CDR3 is CASSLDRGDSPLHF.

This clonotype is identified as medium-sized from frequency. The gene calls are TRBV5-4 and TRBJ2-5; the TRBD1 assignment by TCRdb is unverifiable without DNA. CDR1 is SGHNT, CDR2 YYREEE, per germline (reference sequence). The CDR3 has 13 amino acids. The CDR3 loop reads CASSLQGRETQYF. Variable domain in full (rest from reference TRBV5-4 and TRBJ2-5): ETGVTQSPTHLIKTRGQQVTLRCSSQSGHNTVSWYQQALGQGPQFIFQYYREEENGRGNFPPRFSGLQFPNYSSELNVNALELDDSALYLCASSLQGRETQYFGPGTRLLVL.

Frequency places this clonotype as medium-sized. The rearrangement joins TRBV29-1 to TRBJ2-1; TCRdb outputs TRBD2, but without DNA this stays unchecked. Germline assignment: CDR1 SQVTM and CDR2 ANQGSEA. The CDR3 runs 13 residues. This chain's CDR3 is CSVKGGGADQQFF.

This chain uses TRBV5-1 with TRBJ2-2. CDR3 size: 14 residues. Germline V gene lookup returns CDR1 SGHRS and CDR2 YFSETQ. The CDR3 sequence: CASSLGLDTGELFF.

The gene calls are TRBV5-6 and TRBJ2-7; with no DNA, the TCRdb D assignment of TRBD1 cannot be verified. CDR1 SGHDT and CDR2 YYEEEE come from the germline V gene. This CDR3 has 15 amino acids. CDR3 protein: CASRFIGQDYYEQYF. The full variable domain, completed using reference TRBV5-6 and TRBJ2-7, is DAGVTQSPTHLIKTRGQQVTLRCSPKSGHDTVSWYQQALGQGPQFIFQYYEEEERQRGNFPDRFSGHQFPNYSSELNVNALLLGDSALYLCASRFIGQDYYEQYFGPGTRLTVT.